Sequencing of this T cell receptor (beta chain) was carried out in a study of blood T cell repertoires in COVID-19. About the study: Whether acute or convalescent, the COVID-19 samples came from the United States, Italy and Spain. T cells, B-cell-depleted T cells, or PBMCs supplied cDNA or gDNA.

CDR3 size: 16 residues. V lost 6 bases, J lost 0 bases, and 8 bases stayed unmatched. Germline CDR1 is LNHDA and CDR2 is SQIVND (reference sequence). In the original processing: Reference gene primer amplification in the assay estimated nucleated cell counts. Profiled with immunoSEQ multiplex PCR; TCRdb holds only in-frame clones, not every one. V and J calls and clone size come straight from that table; D and trimming were deduced from the DNA. The profile shows 180,000 or so clones, roughly 89% of them singletons. The chain is built from TRBV19 and TRBJ1-5; 7 bases line up with TRBD1. Sequenced: peripheral blood. The TCR originated in a man between 45 and 60 years old with acute or convalescent COVID-19. CDR3 coding DNA: TGTGCCAGTAGCGCCCGGACAGGCGATAGCAATCAGCCCCAGCATTTT. It translates to CASSARTGDSNQPQHF.